This T cell receptor beta chain was retrieved from a study of early T cells in non-severe SARS-CoV-2 infection. Study background: Chains stayed unpaired after sequencing of bulk RNA from unsorted whole blood.

This clonotype appeared a single time. Its specificity is unknown. V was trimmed by 0 bases and J by 2 bases, leaving 7 bases between them. The germline gives CDR1 MNHEY, CDR2 SVGAGI. This CDR3 is built from 14 residues. Study-level points and caveats: VDJdb matching, biased toward anti-spike CD8 responses, missed private and CD4 specificities.

Unique molecular identifiers tagged individual cDNA molecules. A single record per CDR3 protein comes from TCRdb applying MiXCR to the 5' RACE reads. The profile shows approximately 26,000 distinct CDR3 sequences, roughly 4.4% of them singletons. The V gene is TRBV6-5, the J gene TRBJ2-5; no definite D call. This sequence originates from an adult who was a healthcare worker with PCR-confirmed SARS-CoV-2 infection or an uninfected control (not recorded which). Sequencing was performed on whole blood. This CDR3 is CASSYSELQETQYF. The CDR3 DNA reads as TGTGCCAGCAGTTACTCAGAACTTCAAGAGACCCAGTACTTC.